This TCR beta chain was profiled in a study of PD-1 blockade in classical Hodgkin lymphoma. The method was immunoSEQ multiplex PCR; TCRdb's version includes in-frame clones alone and lacks a portion of them. The data hold about 24,000 clones, with around 80% observed a single time. Every patient relapsed after autologous stem cell transplantation, and brentuximab vedotin exposure varied. The length of the CDR3 is 16 residues. V shed 4 bases and J shed 5 bases, with 18 bases lying between them. Germline CDR1 is MGHRA and CDR2 is YSYEKL. Specimen: peripheral blood mononuclear cells (PBMCs), collected before the second cycle of nivolumab. The rearrangement links TRBV4-1 to TRBJ1-5, with D perhaps TRBD1 (5 bases). This sequence originates from a human donor with classical Hodgkin lymphoma. For the CDR3, the DNA is TGCGCCAGCAGCCCCCGGGGGTTTGACTCAGATCAGCCCCAGCATTTT. The encoded protein is CASSPRGFDSDQPQHF.